This T cell receptor beta chain emerged from a study of beta chain features in type 1 diabetes. Study-wide findings and caveats: All four CD4+ subsets of Type 1 diabetes patients contained TCRB CDR3s that were moderately but significantly shorter.

Sequencing targeted expressed TCRB transcripts, as all isolated RNA had been reverse transcribed. The method was immunoSEQ multiplex PCR; TCRdb's version includes in-frame clones alone and lacks a portion of them. The table records 300,000 to 450,000 clones, roughly a tenth of them present only once. V was shortened by 6 bases and J by 4 bases, with 19 bases between the two germline ends. Per germline, CDR1 LNHDA and CDR2 SQIVND (reference sequence). The CDR3 covers 16 residues. This clone was counted a few times. Its antigen remains unknown. The chain employs TRBV19 and TRBJ1-5, with D maybe TRBD1 (6 bases). This TCR was sampled from a man between 25 and 39 years old with type 1 diabetes. Sequenced sample: central memory CD4+ T cells from blood. CDR3 DNA: TGTGCCAGTAGGAGGCCGGCACAGGGCTTTAATCAGCCCCAGCATTTT. Translating gives CASRRPAQGFNQPQHF.